Following are 10 T cell receptor beta chains from one sample sequenced in a study of blood T cell repertoires in COVID-19. Sequencing used immunoSEQ multiplex PCR; TCRdb keeps in-frame clones, though not all of them. This table holds 120,000 or so clones, roughly 80% found once. The sample was peripheral blood. These receptors all stem from a human donor in a cohort sampled during active COVID-19.

A note on this clone: The junction and the germline gene differ at one end; a read error may be behind it. This chain uses TRBV2 with TRBJ2-7, with D possibly matching TRBD1 (5 bases). From germline, CDR1 is SNHLY and CDR2 FYNNEI. The CDR3 has 13 amino acids. This CDR3 is CASREGHDYEQYF. CDR3 DNA: TGTGCCAGCAGGGAAGGACACGACTACGAGCAGTACTTC.

The chain employs TRBV18 and TRBJ2-7; 8 positions agree with TRBD2. Germline-derived CDR1 and CDR2 are KGHSH and LQKENI. Germline trimming cut 2 bases from V and 1 base from J; bases unmatched to any gene: 10. This CDR3 region has 17 residues. Written as DNA, the CDR3 is TGTGCCAGCTCACCAACTAGCGGTTCTTATTCGTCCTACGAGCAGTACTTC. Its protein is CASSPTSGSYSSYEQYF. Full variable domain (outside the CDR3, taken from reference TRBV18 and TRBJ2-7): NAGVMQNPRHLVRRRGQEARLRCSPMKGHSHVYWYRQLPEEGLKFMVYLQKENIIDESGMPKERFSAEFPKEGPSILRIQQVVRGDSAAYFCASSPTSGSYSSYEQYFGPGTRLTVT.

The V call is TRBV6-5, the J call TRBJ2-2, with 11 bases aligning to TRBD1. The CDR3 loop spans 14 amino acids. Looked up from germline, CDR1 is MNHEY and CDR2 is SVGAGI. Germline trimming cut 7 bases from V and 4 bases from J; bases unmatched to any gene: 2. The CDR3 DNA reads TGTGCCAGCACGGACAGGGGGCCCACCGGGGAGCTGTTTTTT. It codes for CASTDRGPTGELFF.

The chain is built from TRBV28 and TRBJ1-2; TRBD1 agrees at 9 bases. Trimming at V came to 6 bases and at J to 4 bases, leaving 9 bases not matched to a gene. Germline assignment: CDR1 MDHEN and CDR2 SYDVKM. CDR3 length: 15 residues. The chain's CDR3 is CASSPTGGPIYGYTF. The CDR3 DNA reads TGTGCCAGCAGCCCAACAGGGGGCCCCATCTATGGCTACACCTTC.

CDR3 nucleotide sequence: TGTGCCACCAGCGCCGGGACAGTTAACACCGGGGAGCTGTTTTTT. Translated, it gives CATSAGTVNTGELFF. The chain couples TRBV15 to TRBJ2-2; TRBD1 matches at 7 bases. Losses at the gene ends were 5 bases for V and 2 bases for J; bases not matched to a gene: 5. This CDR3 is built from 15 residues. Germline V CDR1 and CDR2: LNHNV, YYDKDF (reference sequence).

The V call is TRBV9, the J call TRBJ2-2, with a tentative D call TRBD2 (6 bases). V was trimmed by 3 bases and J by 5 bases, leaving 11 bases between them. This CDR3 comprises 14 residues. From germline, CDR1 is SGDLS and CDR2 YYNGEE. This CDR3 reads CASSAGLATGELFF. For the CDR3, the DNA is TGTGCCAGCAGCGCGGGACTTGCAACCGGGGAGCTGTTTTTT.

The rearrangement links TRBV7-9 to TRBJ2-5; TRBD1 matches 8 bases. Losses at the gene ends were 3 bases for V and 2 bases for J; bases not matched to a gene: 5. Germline-derived CDR1 and CDR2 are SEHNR and FQNEAQ (reference sequence). The CDR3 is made up of 15 amino acids. The CDR3 spells CASSFWDRRQETQYF. For the CDR3, the DNA is TGTGCCAGCAGCTTTTGGGACAGGCGACAAGAGACCCAGTACTTC.

Points on this clone: This specimen includes other DNA sequences encoding the same CDR3. The V and J genes are TRBV19 and TRBJ2-7; the match to TRBD1 covers 9 bases. The trim removed 3 bases at V and 2 bases at J, leaving 2 bases unmatched. CDR1 LNHDA and CDR2 SQIVND come from the germline V gene (reference sequence). The CDR3 covers 14 residues. The CDR3 bases are TGTGCCAGTAGTATCGGGACAGGGACCTACGAGCAGTACTTC. Translated, it gives CASSIGTGTYEQYF.

The gene calls are TRBV15 and TRBJ2-7; 7 nucleotides align to TRBD1. Unmatched junction bases numbered 2, after V lost 5 bases and J lost 1 base. From germline, CDR1 is LNHNV and CDR2 YYDKDF (reference sequence). This CDR3 has 13 residues. The CDR3: CATSQGVSYEQYF. Written as DNA, the CDR3 is TGTGCCACCAGCCAGGGGGTTTCCTACGAGCAGTACTTC.

This clone was observed at least ten times. This sequence joins TRBV11-2 and TRBJ2-2; tentative D call: TRBD2 (5 bases). The CDR3 spans 15 residues. Deletions cut 5 bases from V and 0 bases from J, with 10 bases between. From germline, CDR1 is SGHAT and CDR2 FQNNGV. In nucleotides, the CDR3 is TGTGCCAGCAGCCCCGGACTGCCGAACACCGGGGAGCTGTTTTTT. Encoded protein: CASSPGLPNTGELFF.